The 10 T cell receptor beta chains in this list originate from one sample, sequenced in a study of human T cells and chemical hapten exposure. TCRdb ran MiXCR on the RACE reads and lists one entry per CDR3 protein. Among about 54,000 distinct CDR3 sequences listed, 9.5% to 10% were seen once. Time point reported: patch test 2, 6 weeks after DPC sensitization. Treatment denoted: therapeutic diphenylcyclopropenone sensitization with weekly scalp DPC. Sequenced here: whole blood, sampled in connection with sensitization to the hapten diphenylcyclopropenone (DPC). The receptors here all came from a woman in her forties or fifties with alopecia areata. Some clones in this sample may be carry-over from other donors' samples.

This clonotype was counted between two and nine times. The CDR3 protein is CASSSLRRGGGDTQYF. In DNA form, the CDR3 reads TGTGCCAGCAGCTCTCTTCGGCGCGGGGGCGGAGATACGCAGTATTTT. This chain uses TRBV7-2 with TRBJ2-3; possibly TRBD2 for D (7 bases). The germline V gene has CDR1 SGHTA and CDR2 FQGNSA. The V and J ends lost 4 bases and 5 bases respectively, with 19 bases between them. This CDR3 region has 16 residues.

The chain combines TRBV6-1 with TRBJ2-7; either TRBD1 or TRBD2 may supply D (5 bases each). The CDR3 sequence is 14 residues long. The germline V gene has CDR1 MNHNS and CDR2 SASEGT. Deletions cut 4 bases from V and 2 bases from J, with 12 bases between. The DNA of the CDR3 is TGTGCCAGCAGTGCCGGGACGGAACCCTACGAGCAGTACTTC. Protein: CASSAGTEPYEQYF.

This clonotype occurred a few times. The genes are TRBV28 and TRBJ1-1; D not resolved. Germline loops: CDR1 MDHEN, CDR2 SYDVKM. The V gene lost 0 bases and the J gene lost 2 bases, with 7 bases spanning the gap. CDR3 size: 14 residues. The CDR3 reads CASSLWSVNTEAFF. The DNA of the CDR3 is TGTGCCAGCAGTTTATGGTCCGTTAACACTGAAGCTTTCTTT.

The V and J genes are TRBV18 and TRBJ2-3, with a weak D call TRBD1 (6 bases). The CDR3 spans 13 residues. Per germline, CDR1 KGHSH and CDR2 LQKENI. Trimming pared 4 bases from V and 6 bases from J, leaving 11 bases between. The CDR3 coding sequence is TGTGCCAGCTCACTACTGGGGGCCGATACGCAGTATTTT. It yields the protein CASSLLGADTQYF.

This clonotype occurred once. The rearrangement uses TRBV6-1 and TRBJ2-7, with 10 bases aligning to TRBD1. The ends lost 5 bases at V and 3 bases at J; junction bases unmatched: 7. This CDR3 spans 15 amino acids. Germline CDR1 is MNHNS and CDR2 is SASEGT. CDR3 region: CASSSRDRGLYEQYF. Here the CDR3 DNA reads TGTGCCAGCAGTAGCCGGGACAGGGGCCTCTACGAGCAGTACTTC.

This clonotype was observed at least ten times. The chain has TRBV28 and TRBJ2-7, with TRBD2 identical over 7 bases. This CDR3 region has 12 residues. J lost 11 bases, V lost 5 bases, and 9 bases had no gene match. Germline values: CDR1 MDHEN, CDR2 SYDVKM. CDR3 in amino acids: CASSLAAGEEYF. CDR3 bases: TGTGCCAGCAGTCTGGCCGCGGGAGAGGAGTACTTC.

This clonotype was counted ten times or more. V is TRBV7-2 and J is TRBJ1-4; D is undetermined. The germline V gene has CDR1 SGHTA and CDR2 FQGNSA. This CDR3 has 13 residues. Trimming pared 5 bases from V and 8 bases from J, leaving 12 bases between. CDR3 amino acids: CASSHDLGEKLFF. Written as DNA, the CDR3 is TGTGCCAGCAGCCACGATTTAGGGGAAAAACTGTTTTTT.

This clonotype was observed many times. CDR3 residues: CASGLGGHQPQHF. For the CDR3, the DNA is TGTGCTAGTGGTTTGGGGGGGCATCAGCCCCAGCATTTT. The rearrangement uses TRBV12-5 and TRBJ1-5, with TRBD1 as a possible D gene (6 bases). Germline CDR1 LGHNT, CDR2 FRNRAP. V lost 1 base to trimming and J lost 5 bases, with 6 bases between them. The CDR3 has 13 amino acids.

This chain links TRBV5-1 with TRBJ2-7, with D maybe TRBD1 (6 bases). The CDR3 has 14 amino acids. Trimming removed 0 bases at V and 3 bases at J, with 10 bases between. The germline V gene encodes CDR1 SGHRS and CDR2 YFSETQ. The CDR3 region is CASSLATGRYEQYF. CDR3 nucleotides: TGCGCCAGCAGCTTGGCCACAGGGCGCTACGAGCAGTACTTC.

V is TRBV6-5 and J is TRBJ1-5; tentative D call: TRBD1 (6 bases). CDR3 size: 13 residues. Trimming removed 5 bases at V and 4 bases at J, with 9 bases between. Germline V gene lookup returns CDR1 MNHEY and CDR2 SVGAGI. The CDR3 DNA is TGTGCCAGCAGTGGACAGCAAAATCAGCCCCAGCATTTT. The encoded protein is CASSGQQNQPQHF.